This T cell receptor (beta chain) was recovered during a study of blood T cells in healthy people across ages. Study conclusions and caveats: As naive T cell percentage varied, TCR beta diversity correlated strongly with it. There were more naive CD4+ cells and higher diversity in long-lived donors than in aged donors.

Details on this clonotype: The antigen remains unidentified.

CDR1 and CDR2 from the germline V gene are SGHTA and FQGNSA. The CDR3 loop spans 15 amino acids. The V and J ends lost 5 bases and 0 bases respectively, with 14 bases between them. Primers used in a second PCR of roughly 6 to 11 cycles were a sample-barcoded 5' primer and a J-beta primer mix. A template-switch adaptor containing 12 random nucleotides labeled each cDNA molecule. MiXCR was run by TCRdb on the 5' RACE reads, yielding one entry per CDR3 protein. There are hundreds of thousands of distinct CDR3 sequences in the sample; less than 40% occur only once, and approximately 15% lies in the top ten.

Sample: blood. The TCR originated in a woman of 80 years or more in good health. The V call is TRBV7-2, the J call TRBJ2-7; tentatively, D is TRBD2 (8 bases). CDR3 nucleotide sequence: TGTGCCAGCAGCCCAGGGGGACTAGGCTCCTACGAGCAGTACTTC. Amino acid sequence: CASSPGGLGSYEQYF.